This T cell receptor beta chain was sequenced in a study of blood T cells in healthy people across ages (dated by TCRdb to about 2015). Notes on the research overall: In model experiments, roughly one uniquely barcoded TCR beta cDNA molecule per two T cells was captured by template switching. To track age-related changes in TCR beta repertoire diversity, the study relied on deep sequencing normalized with unique cDNA molecular identifiers. The donors were split into four age groups: young (average around 15 years), middle-aged (around 40), aged (around 67) and long-lived (roughly 88). To avoid experimental bias, donors of different ages were spread randomly across the sequencing lanes. For two donors (one aged 18 to 30 and one aged 80 or older), the study analyzed two additional independent replicas of 1 million unique cDNA reads from the same blood draw. Study-wide findings and limitations: The percentage of naive T cells measured by flow cytometry correlated strongly with observed TCR beta diversity. As age increased, observed TCR beta diversity per million T cells dropped in a roughly linear way, and a significant reduction was already evident by age around 41. Compared with the aged group, more naive CD4+ T cells, fewer expanded clones and increased TCR diversity were shown by the long-lived group, suggesting age selection. Because the CMV infection status of the donors was unknown, age-related changes in expanded clonotypes may potentially have been confounded. Estimates of total diversity from one million sequenced T cells were regarded as lower bounds and underestimates. Conclusive comparison of naive and antigen-experienced compartments was prevented by the profiling of bulk unsorted PBMCs.

Libraries were constructed by 5' RACE. These reads were obtained on an Illumina HiSeq 2500. The second PCR ran for roughly 7 to 11 cycles and used a J-beta primer mix along with a sample-barcoded 5' primer. A template-switch 5' adaptor carrying 12 random nucleotides introduced a unique molecular identifier onto each TCR beta cDNA molecule. Each sample yielded at least 2.5 million CDR3-containing paired-end reads. First-strand cDNA synthesis was performed from all RNA using the Mint cDNA synthesis kit, with priming by a TRBC-specific oligonucleotide. After uracil-DNA glycosylase treatment, a first 18-cycle PCR used universal primers M1SS and BC2_uni_R on all cDNA. The source study handled its data this way. For normalization, 1 million high-quality reads, each with a distinct molecular identifier, were randomly selected from each sample. Reads with shared molecular identifiers were discarded instead of being binned into consensus sequences. MiTCR, set to a Q25 quality threshold and the strictest error-elimination algorithm, was used for CDR3 identification, clonotype clustering and error correction. A nonparametric unseen species model with Euler transformation was used to estimate a lower bound on total TCR beta diversity. The raw public data were reprocessed by TCRdb itself: fastp quality trimming at Q25, MiXCR clonotype calling, in-frame beta chains only. Identical CDR3 proteins give one entry, which carries the most common genes and DNA. The V and J calls come from TCRdb's annotation, not from the publication. The sample contains fewer than 950,000 distinct CDR3 sequences, about 53% of them found a single time. The biggest ten clones account for about 42% of the sample.

The trim is 0 bases for V and 0 bases for J, with a gap of 7 bases between the germline ends. Including the terminal cysteine and phenylalanine, the CDR3 comprises 15 residues. Here the CDR3 DNA is all that survives: 45 bases in frame from base 1. CDR1 and CDR2, per the germline V gene, are LGHNA and YNFKEQ. A remark on this clonotype: What this receptor recognizes is not known. No clone much larger than this one lies a single base away; base qualities are absent.

The donors were under 40 Caucasian individuals from Russia, aged 6 to 90 years, who were systemically healthy. Each donor gave around 9 milliliters of peripheral blood, collected into EDTA-treated Vacutainer tubes. Ficoll-Paque density-gradient centrifugation was used to isolate PBMCs, with at least 7 million obtained per sample. Trizol reagent was used to extract total RNA from the PBMCs, yielding at least 5 micrograms per sample. Naive CD45RAhigh/CD27high T cell percentages were measured by flow cytometry on a PBMC aliquot from every donor. Sequencing used blood. This TCR came from a man at least 80 years old in good health. The chain was built from TRBV4-2 and TRBJ2-3; the D gene cannot be named for sure. The CDR3 protein: CASSQEGGSTDTQYF. The nucleotide sequence reads as follows: TGTGCCAGCAGCCAAGAGGGCGGTAGCACAGATACGCAGTATTTT.